This TCR beta chain comes out of a study of early T cells in non-severe SARS-CoV-2 infection. Study-wide background: Investigators sequenced bulk RNA drawn from unsorted whole blood, and chains remained unpaired. Points from the study as a whole: VDJdb matching skewed toward anti-spike CD8 responses, missing private and CD4 specificities.

This clonotype was found a few times. Its antigen is not known. Tagging with unique molecular identifiers was applied to individual cDNA molecules. From the 5' RACE reads, TCRdb called clonotypes with MiXCR, one entry per CDR3 protein. Of approximately 88,000 distinct CDR3 sequences in the sample, roughly an eighth were seen once. The CDR3 sequence is 18 residues long. The germline gives CDR1 SEHNR, CDR2 FQNEAQ (reference sequence). V was clipped by 5 bases and J by 4 bases, with 25 bases between them. This clonotype originated in an adult who was a healthcare worker with PCR-confirmed SARS-CoV-2 infection or an uninfected control (not recorded which). J is TRBJ2-3 and V is TRBV7-9; no clear D. Specimen: whole blood. The CDR3 nucleotides are TGTGCCAGCAGCACATTTTCCCGACCCCGGACCGCCGCAGATACGCAGTATTTT. Translated: CASSTFSRPRTAADTQYF.